This note documents a single T cell receptor (beta chain) sequence. TCRdb's copy holds only in-frame clones and misses some; the assay was immunoSEQ multiplex PCR. Found here are roughly 250,000 clones, approximately 92% of them singletons; the top ten hold less than 2.5%. This sample was taken from a study of blood T cell repertoires in COVID-19. There are 16 residues in the CDR3. V was pared by 3 bases and J by 7 bases, with 9 bases of the junction left unmatched. The germline V gene has CDR1 SGHNT and CDR2 YENEEA. The TCR was taken from a woman aged 18-29 years who had recovered from COVID-19. This sequence joins TRBV11-3 and TRBJ2-3; 11 bases fit TRBD2. The source material was PBMCs or T cells enriched from blood (not recorded which). The CDR3 region is CASSFRSSGGWNTQYF. The DNA for the CDR3 is TGTGCCAGCAGCTTTCGATCTAGCGGGGGGTGGAATACGCAGTATTTT.